This T cell receptor beta chain was recovered during a study of blood T cell repertoires in COVID-19. Whole-study context: Both acute and convalescent COVID-19 samples were obtained from the United States, Italy and Spain. T cells, B-cell-depleted T cells, or PBMCs supplied cDNA or gDNA.

V was clipped by 6 bases and J by 0 bases, with 15 bases between them. The CDR3 is made up of 15 amino acids. The germline CDR1 and CDR2 sequences are MNHEY and SVGAGI. Methods used by the authors: Researchers report that nucleated cell counts were estimated from reference gene primer amplification. The table came from immunoSEQ multiplex PCR; TCRdb's copy has only in-frame clones and leaves some out. For V, J and clone size, that table is used; D and trimming come from the DNA. The profile shows about 170,000 clones, 86% of them singletons. Sequences were obtained from peripheral blood. This clonotype was sampled from a man between 65 and 85 years old with acute or convalescent COVID-19. The rearrangement uses TRBV6-5 and TRBJ2-7, with a possible D match to TRBD1 (6 bases). The chain's CDR3 is CASSPDRSLSYEQYF. For the CDR3, the DNA is TGTGCCAGCAGCCCCGACAGGAGCCTCTCCTACGAGCAGTACTTC.